Listed below are T cell receptor beta chains from one sample, sequenced in a study of Graves' ophthalmopathy and Graves' hyperthyroidism. Each CDR3 protein is one row after TCRdb ran MiXCR on the multiplex PCR reads. This sample has about 1.1 million distinct CDR3 sequences, with roughly two fifths found just once. The specimen sequenced was peripheral blood or thyroid tissue (not recorded which). Receptors originate from an adult man with Graves' hyperthyroidism. Both conserved end residues are part of each CDR3. The D gene is left open where the match is weak. Some rows mark clone size as missing; the rest say once, few, many or name a class of expanded clone.

v_gene,d_gene,j_gene,abundance,CDR3aa,CDR3nt
TRBV9,.,TRBJ2-5,many,CASSGHTQETQYF,TGTGCCAGCAGCGGACACACGCAAGAGACCCAGTACTTC
TRBV29-1,TRBD1,TRBJ2-5,.,CSVWTGTPKETQYF,TGCAGCGTTTGGACAGGGACGCCCAAAGAGACCCAGTACTTC
TRBV19,.,TRBJ2-7,.,CASSIPGGAVYEQYF,TGTGCCAGTAGTATCCCTGGGGGCGCCGTCTACGAGCAGTACTTC
TRBV19,TRBD1,TRBJ2-5,many,CASSIYHRGETQYF,TGTGCCAGTAGTATCTACCACAGGGGCGAGACCCAGTACTTC
TRBV7-9,.,TRBJ2-2,many,CASSLPTAGNTGELFF,TGTGCCAGCAGCTTACCCACAGCAGGCAACACCGGGGAGCTGTTTTTT
TRBV4-1,.,TRBJ1-6,many,CASSTGFYNSPLHF,TGCGCCAGCAGTACAGGGTTTTATAATTCACCCCTCCACTTT
TRBV7-2,.,TRBJ2-5,many,CASSLYQGQETQYF,TGTGCCAGCAGCTTATACCAGGGACAAGAGACCCAGTACTTC
TRBV7-9,TRBD1,TRBJ2-6,many,CASSLPGQDRTGANVLTF,TGTGCCAGCAGCTTACCGGGACAGGATCGTACTGGGGCCAACGTCCTGACTTTC
TRBV7-9,.,TRBJ2-2,.,CASNLVSLENTGELFF,TGTGCCAGCAACCTCGTATCGCTAGAGAACACCGGGGAGCTGTTTTTT
TRBV15,TRBD1,TRBJ1-1,few,CATSSGQGNTEAFF,TGTGCTACCAGCAGCGGACAGGGGAACACTGAAGCTTTCTTT
TRBV4-3,.,TRBJ1-1,many,CASSQDRRNRAFF,TGCGCCAGCAGCCAAGATAGGAGGAATCGGGCTTTCTTT